The clone carrying this TCR beta chain was seen a few times. Antigen specificity is unknown. The ends lost 6 bases at V and 7 bases at J; junction bases unmatched: 9. This CDR3 contains 13 residues. TCRdb re-derived calls from the 5' RACE reads in MiXCR, one entry per CDR3 protein. The data hold 410,000 or so distinct CDR3 sequences, with around 18% observed a single time. This sample was taken from a study of identical twins. Overall study results and limits: Out-of-frame alpha sequences that twins shared showed excess low generation probability.

The chain recombines TRBV12-3 or TRBV12-4 with TRBJ2-7; 7 bases are shared with TRBD1. The sequence derives from a man aged 50 to 60 in good health. The sequenced sample consisted of naive T cells sorted from blood. The CDR3 reads CASSATGTVEQYF. The CDR3 region has the DNA TGTGCCAGCAGCGCGACGGGGACAGTTGAGCAGTACTTC.